Each of the 23 T cell receptor beta chains below was sequenced from the same sample in a study of blood T cell repertoires in COVID-19. Method: immunoSEQ multiplex PCR; TCRdb's copy keeps in-frame clones and lacks some. Of 88,000 or so clones in the sample, 86% were seen once. The sequenced sample consisted of peripheral blood. Source of these receptors: a man aged 60-69 years with acute or convalescent COVID-19.

This chain connects TRBV27 to TRBJ1-1; 8 bases are shared with TRBD1. The CDR3 is made up of 15 amino acids. In germline, CDR1 is MNHEY, CDR2 SMNVEV (reference sequence). V shed 2 bases and J 2 bases; nucleotides not matched to a gene: 4. The CDR3 nucleotides read TGTGCCAGCAGTTTACTCAGGGGGCGTAACACTGAAGCTTTCTTT. It encodes CASSLLRGRNTEAFF.

The chain links TRBV5-6 to TRBJ1-4; D is perhaps TRBD1 (6 bases). Germline CDR1 SGHDT, CDR2 YYEEEE. Trimming left V 4 bases short and J 3 bases short, with 10 bases between. The CDR3 loop spans 14 amino acids. The CDR3 protein is CASSLRTANEKLFF. CDR3 in DNA: TGTGCCAGCAGCCTAAGGACAGCTAATGAAAAACTGTTTTTT. Together with reference TRBV5-6 and TRBJ1-4, the CDR3 gives the full variable domain: DAGVTQSPTHLIKTRGQQVTLRCSPKSGHDTVSWYQQALGQGPQFIFQYYEEEERQRGNFPDRFSGHQFPNYSSELNVNALLLGDSALYLCASSLRTANEKLFFGSGTQLSVL.

This clone occurred once. The gene calls are TRBV9 and TRBJ1-1; D unclear. The CDR3 sequence is 15 residues long. The V gene's germline CDR1 is SGDLS and CDR2 YYNGEE. The germline V and J ends were trimmed by 0 bases and 5 bases, with 14 bases remaining between them. The CDR3 protein is CASSVGRSTGTEAFF. The CDR3 DNA is TGTGCCAGCAGCGTAGGCAGGTCCACGGGGACTGAAGCTTTCTTT. Supplemented by reference TRBV9 and TRBJ1-1, the full variable domain reads DSGVTQTPKHLITATGQRVTLRCSPRSGDLSVYWYQQSLDQGLQFLIQYYNGEERAKGNILERFSAQQFPDLHSELNLSSLELGDSALYFCASSVGRSTGTEAFFGQGTRLTVV.

In the case of this clone: Mismatch with germline at one junction end may stem from a read error. J is TRBJ1-1 and V is TRBV5-6; unclear D gene. CDR3 size: 13 residues. The germline CDR1 and CDR2 sequences are SGHDT and YYEEEE. CDR3 region: CASSLKANAEAFF. CDR3 nucleotides: TGTGCCAGCAGCTTAAAAGCGAACGCTGAAGCTTTCTTT.

The CDR3 loop is CASSIGTGNTIYF. The CDR3 DNA follows: TGTGCCAGTAGTATCGGGACTGGAAACACCATATATTTT. The V call is TRBV19, the J call TRBJ1-3, with D uncertain. Per the germline V gene, CDR1 is LNHDA and CDR2 is SQIVND (reference sequence). V was pared by 3 bases and J by 2 bases, with 5 bases between. The CDR3 totals 13 residues.

This CDR3 is CASSARDRDNSPLHF. Written as DNA, the CDR3 is TGTGCCAGCAGCGCCCGGGACAGAGATAATTCACCCCTCCACTTT. J is TRBJ1-6 and V is TRBV7-8; 7 nucleotides align to TRBD1. The CDR3 contains 15 residues. Germline loops: CDR1 SGHVS, CDR2 FQNEAQ. V gave up 5 bases and J gave up 5 bases; unmatched junction bases: 6.

This chain joins TRBV7-9 and TRBJ1-5; 11 bases are a match to TRBD1. The CDR3 has 18 residues. Germline CDR1 and CDR2: SEHNR and FQNEAQ (reference sequence). The V gene end was trimmed by 5 bases and the J gene end by 0 bases; junction bases not matched to a gene: 9. CDR3 sequence reads: CASSPGSDRGLSNQPQHF. The DNA for the CDR3 is TGTGCCAGCAGCCCAGGATCGGACAGGGGGCTTAGCAATCAGCCCCAGCATTTT.

The chain carries TRBV6-6 and TRBJ1-5, with 10 positions matching TRBD1. The CDR3 runs to 13 residues. Trimming removed 8 bases from V and 6 bases from J; junction bases left unmatched: 4. Germline assignment: CDR1 MNHNY and CDR2 SVGAGI (reference sequence). The chain's CDR3 is CASDRGLGQPQHF. DNA of the CDR3: TGTGCCAGCGACAGGGGGCTTGGTCAGCCCCAGCATTTT.

The chain is built from TRBV5-1 and TRBJ2-2; TRBD1 is a possible D gene (5 bases). Deletions cut 4 bases from V and 0 bases from J, with 13 bases between. The CDR3 consists of 16 residues. CDR1 SGHRS and CDR2 YFSETQ come from the germline V gene. The CDR3 protein is CASSRGQPANTGELFF. DNA of the CDR3: TGCGCCAGCAGCCGAGGACAACCCGCGAACACCGGGGAGCTGTTTTTT.

This sequence joins TRBV4-2 and TRBJ2-5; 7 bases are shared with TRBD2. Germline V gives CDR1 LGHNA, CDR2 YNFKEQ. This CDR3 region has 16 residues. V shed 1 base, J shed 3 bases, and the junction held 8 bases outside the gene matches. CDR3 coding DNA: TGTGCCAGCAGCCAAGTTGGGCTAGCGGAAGAAGAGACCCAGTACTTC. Its translation: CASSQVGLAEEETQYF.

The chain uses TRBV29-1 and TRBJ1-1; D is unresolved. Trimming cost V 7 bases and J 0 bases, with 15 bases left between them. This CDR3 is 14 amino acids long. Germline loops: CDR1 SQVTM, CDR2 ANQGSEA. CDR3 sequence reads: CSADFGGLNTEAFF. For the CDR3, the DNA is TGCAGCGCCGACTTCGGCGGATTGAACACTGAAGCTTTCTTT.

In nucleotides, the CDR3 is TGTGCCAGCAGCCCATACCCAGGGGGGTCCTACAATGAGCAGTTCTTC. Its translation: CASSPYPGGSYNEQFF. The rearrangement joins TRBV7-2 to TRBJ2-1; possibly TRBD1 for D (7 bases). The CDR3 covers 16 residues. Deletions cut 5 bases from V and 1 base from J, with 15 bases between. Germline V lookup: CDR1 SGHTA, CDR2 FQGNSA.

The V and J genes are TRBV27 and TRBJ1-2, with a tentative D call TRBD1 (5 bases). Germline V gene sequence: CDR1 MNHEY, CDR2 SMNVEV (reference sequence). The CDR3 has 18 amino acids. V was cut by 4 bases and J by 7 bases, with 28 bases left in between. The CDR3 sequence is CASSSTLTPPGLVGGYTF. As DNA, the CDR3 is TGTGCCAGCAGTTCAACCTTAACCCCTCCGGGACTAGTAGGTGGCTACACCTTC.

This chain joins TRBV6-2 or TRBV6-3 and TRBJ1-2; the match to TRBD1 covers 7 bases. Unmatched junction bases numbered 6, after V lost 4 bases and J lost 4 bases. CDR3 length: 14 amino acids. Looked up from germline, CDR1 is MNHEY and CDR2 is SVGEGT. CDR3 nucleotide sequence: TGTGCCAGCAGTTCAAAGGGGGACAGCTATGGCTACACCTTC. Its protein product is CASSSKGDSYGYTF.

The chain links TRBV6-5 to TRBJ2-1, with 9 bases aligning to TRBD1. CDR3 length: 13 residues. Looked up from germline, CDR1 is MNHEY and CDR2 is SVGAGI. V gave up 0 bases and J gave up 9 bases; unmatched junction bases: 0. CDR3 coding DNA: TGTGCCAGCAGTTACTCGACAGGGGGTGAGCAGTTCTTC. Protein sequence: CASSYSTGGEQFF.

The chain combines TRBV20-1 with TRBJ2-5, with D maybe TRBD2 (5 bases). V lost 7 bases and J lost 2, with 8 bases in between. This CDR3 is 11 amino acids long. CDR1 and CDR2 (germline): DFQATT, SNEGSKA (reference sequence). The CDR3 loop is CSGTSQETQYF. The CDR3 nucleotides read TGCAGTGGGACTTCGCAAGAGACCCAGTACTTC.

This sequence joins TRBV6-5 and TRBJ2-5; TRBD1 matches 7 bases. Germline V gene sequence: CDR1 MNHEY, CDR2 SVGAGI. The V segment lost 6 bases and the J segment 3 bases; nucleotides outside the gene matches: 10. The CDR3 covers 15 residues. CDR3: CASSLLGTAKETQYF. In DNA, the CDR3 is TGTGCCAGCAGCCTTTTGGGGACAGCTAAAGAGACCCAGTACTTC.

V usage is TRBV7-9 and J usage is TRBJ2-4; D may be TRBD1 (5 bases). This CDR3 is 14 amino acids long. CDR1 and CDR2 (germline): SEHNR, FQNEAQ (reference sequence). With 3 bases removed from V and 9 bases from J, the gap between germline ends came to 15 bases. CDR3 bases: TGTGCCAGCAGCTTGACAGTCTCGGAAAGCATTCAGTACTTC. This translates into CASSLTVSESIQYF.

This CDR3 is CASSEEPGVSGNTIYF. In nucleotides, the CDR3 is TGTGCCAGCAGTGAAGAGCCAGGGGTATCTGGAAACACCATATATTTT. The chain uses TRBV2 and TRBJ1-3; tentative D call: TRBD1 (6 bases). Germline CDR1 SNHLY, CDR2 FYNNEI. The CDR3 contains 16 residues. V dropped 1 base and J dropped 1 base, with 11 bases sitting between them.

This clone was detected only a few times. The chain has TRBV5-1 and TRBJ1-4; 9 bases match TRBD1. This CDR3 spans 18 amino acids. J gave up 5 bases and V 4 bases, and 15 bases lay outside the gene matches. The germline gives CDR1 SGHRS, CDR2 YFSETQ. The CDR3 DNA follows: TGCGCCAGCAGCCACACACTCATACAGGGGGCGGCCAATGAAAAACTGTTTTTT. Its translation: CASSHTLIQGAANEKLFF.

This chain connects TRBV19 to TRBJ1-2, with TRBD1 as a possible D gene (6 bases). Germline V gene sequence: CDR1 LNHDA, CDR2 SQIVND (reference sequence). The CDR3 covers 15 residues. V was pared by 4 bases and J by 0 bases, with 12 bases between. The CDR3 sequence: CASSTDSIANYGYTF. CDR3 DNA: TGTGCCAGTAGTACGGACAGCATCGCTAACTATGGCTACACCTTC.

The chain has TRBV5-4 and TRBJ1-2; 7 bases line up with TRBD1. In germline, CDR1 is SGHNT, CDR2 YYREEE (reference sequence). The V segment lost 0 bases and the J segment 8 bases; nucleotides outside the gene matches: 13. CDR3 length: 16 amino acids. CDR3 protein: CASSLGAGQGGAGYTF. CDR3 DNA sequence: TGTGCCAGCAGCTTGGGGGCCGGCCAGGGGGGAGCGGGCTACACCTTC.

This clone was counted a few times. The chain has TRBV5-1 and TRBJ2-2; the D gene is possibly TRBD1 (6 bases). The CDR3 sequence is 14 residues long. The V gene's germline CDR1 is SGHRS and CDR2 YFSETQ. V was shortened by 6 bases and J by 2 bases, with 11 bases between the two germline ends. The CDR3 reads CASTHRENTGELFF. The DNA of the CDR3 is TGCGCCAGCACCCACAGGGAAAACACCGGGGAGCTGTTTTTT.